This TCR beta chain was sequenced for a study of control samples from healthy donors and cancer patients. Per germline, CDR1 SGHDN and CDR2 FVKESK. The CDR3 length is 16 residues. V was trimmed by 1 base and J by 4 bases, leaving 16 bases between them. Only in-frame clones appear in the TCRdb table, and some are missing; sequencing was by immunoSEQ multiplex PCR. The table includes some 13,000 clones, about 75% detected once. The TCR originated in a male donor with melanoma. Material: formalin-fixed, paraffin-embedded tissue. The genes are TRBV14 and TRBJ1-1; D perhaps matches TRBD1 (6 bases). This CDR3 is CASSQASGRGSTEAFF. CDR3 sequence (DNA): TGTGCCAGCAGCCAAGCCTCGGGCAGGGGAAGCACTGAAGCTTTCTTT.